This TCR beta chain was recovered during a study of PD-1 blockade in classical Hodgkin lymphoma. V dropped 6 bases and J dropped 4 bases, with 11 bases sitting between them. The CDR3 loop spans 13 amino acids. Germline lookup yields CDR1 MNHNS and CDR2 SASEGT. Patients all relapsed after autologous stem cell transplantation, and there was variation in brentuximab vedotin exposure. Progressive disease, partial response or complete response was each patient's best response. Clones were sequenced by immunoSEQ multiplex PCR, and TCRdb holds only the in-frame ones, with some missing. Of approximately 5,000 clones in the sample, approximately 66% are singletons; the top ten hold 61%.

The rearrangement links TRBV6-1 to TRBJ2-3; no reliable D call. Source: peripheral blood mononuclear cells (PBMCs), taken before the second cycle of nivolumab. The TCR sequence derives from a human donor with classical Hodgkin lymphoma. The CDR3 protein is CASSGARADTQYF. The CDR3 nucleotides are TGTGCCAGCAGCGGTGCGAGAGCAGATACGCAGTATTTT.